The sample holds many counts of the clone carrying this T cell receptor beta chain. Its specificity is not known. The data stem from a study of T cells after posttransplantation cyclophosphamide. General observations from the study: Donor-recipient repertoire similarity was low at 1-2 months, rising over year one. Skin or GI-infiltrating T cells shared few TRB sequences with blood.

V lost 3 bases and J 2 bases, leaving 14 bases between the germline ends. Germline V gene lookup returns CDR1 SGHAT and CDR2 FQNNGV. The CDR3 has 15 residues. The table came from immunoSEQ multiplex PCR; TCRdb's copy has only in-frame clones and leaves some out. The profile covers under 15,000 clones, none occurring a single time. A marrow graft followed busulfan-fludarabine conditioning, with cyclophosphamide on days +3 and +4. The source of this sequence is a female patient between 40 and 50 years old who received an allogeneic stem cell transplant from an unrelated donor, was CMV-positive, and had acute GVHD only. The graft donor may have contributed some T cells. Sequenced material: PBMCs, taken after allogeneic stem cell transplant with posttransplant cyclophosphamide. This rearrangement joins TRBV11-2 to TRBJ2-7; D perhaps matches TRBD2 (6 bases). CDR3 coding DNA: TGTGCCAGCAGCTTCTCCTTGGGGGGTCCCTACGAGCAGTACTTC. Encoded protein: CASSFSLGGPYEQYF.